These 26 T cell receptor beta chains came from one sample sequenced in a study of T cells in localized non-small cell lung cancer. Some clones are missing from TCRdb's copy, which holds only in-frame ones; the method was immunoSEQ multiplex PCR. The sample yields 800 to 1,100 clones, about 24% seen once. Material: normal lung tissue next to the tumor, obtained before any cancer treatment. The origin of the receptors is a male donor aged 60 or older with stage II squamous cell lung carcinoma.

This clone was counted between two and nine times. This rearrangement joins TRBV28 to TRBJ1-1; D gene ambiguous. Per the germline V gene, CDR1 is MDHEN and CDR2 is SYDVKM. The length of the CDR3 is 12 residues. V dropped 6 bases and J dropped 7 bases, with 12 bases sitting between them. CDR3 sequence (DNA): TGTGCCAGCAGCCTCCAAACAGATGAAGCTTTCTTT. It codes for CASSLQTDEAFF.

This chain uses TRBV5-1 with TRBJ2-7, with 7 nucleotides matching TRBD2. The V and J ends lost 1 base and 2 bases, in that order; junction bases with no gene match: 6. The CDR3 runs to 15 residues. CDR1 is SGHRS and CDR2 is YFSETQ in the germline V gene. This CDR3 reads CASSLSASGTYEQYF. The CDR3 DNA follows: TGCGCCAGCAGCTTGTCAGCTAGCGGAACCTACGAGCAGTACTTC.

The table lists this clone with a few counts. The CDR3 is CASRKLGTGTPGSYEQYF. CDR3 sequence (DNA): TGTGCCAGCAGAAAACTCGGGACAGGGACACCAGGGTCCTACGAGCAGTACTTC. The chain links TRBV9 to TRBJ2-7; 9 bases are shared with TRBD1. V was pared by 5 bases and J by 1 base, with 16 bases of the junction left unmatched. CDR1 and CDR2 (germline): SGDLS, YYNGEE. The CDR3 has 18 residues.

J is TRBJ2-1 and V is TRBV10-2; 8 nucleotides align to TRBD2. CDR3 length: 14 amino acids. Germline CDR1 reads WSHSY; CDR2 reads SAAADI. V gave up 2 bases and J gave up 9 bases; unmatched junction bases: 6. CDR3 amino acids: CASSERAGVGEQFF. As DNA, the CDR3 is TGCGCCAGCAGTGAGAGAGCGGGGGTCGGTGAGCAGTTCTTC.

This clone is medium-sized by share. The V and J genes are TRBV11-3 and TRBJ2-7; no clear D. Germline values: CDR1 SGHNT, CDR2 YENEEA. V lost 1 base and J 2 bases, leaving 9 bases between the germline ends. This CDR3 contains 14 residues. The CDR3, as DNA: TGTGCCAGCAGCTTAGTTCCAAGCCCCTACGAGCAGTACTTC. Amino acid sequence: CASSLVPSPYEQYF.

A few counts support this clone. This chain uses TRBV29-1 with TRBJ1-1; D remains ambiguous. The germline CDR1 and CDR2 sequences are SQVTM and ANQGSEA. The CDR3 is made up of 13 amino acids. This CDR3 reads CGYGWALDTEAFF. The CDR3 nucleotides read TGCGGCTACGGATGGGCCCTTGACACTGAAGCTTTCTTT.

This clone came up a few times. The chain links TRBV9 to TRBJ1-4; possible D gene TRBD1, 6 bases. Trimming took off 4 bases at V and 0 bases at J, with 19 bases between the two ends. This CDR3 has 18 residues. Looked up from germline, CDR1 is SGDLS and CDR2 is YYNGEE. The CDR3 bases are TGTGCCAGCAGCCCAGAGAGGACAGTGGGGCCAACTAATGAAAAACTGTTTTTT. As protein: CASSPERTVGPTNEKLFF.

This rearrangement joins TRBV19 to TRBJ1-5; perhaps TRBD1 as D (5 bases). The CDR3 runs 14 residues. Germline loops: CDR1 LNHDA, CDR2 SQIVND (reference sequence). Trimming pared 5 bases from V and 2 bases from J, leaving 10 bases between. CDR3 residues: CASSWGNGNQPQHF. In DNA form, the CDR3 reads TGTGCCAGTAGTTGGGGGAATGGCAATCAGCCCCAGCATTTT.

This clone has a handful of counts. The chain joins TRBV6-8 to TRBJ1-1; 10 nucleotides agree with TRBD1. CDR3 length equals 17 residues. V shed 0 bases, J shed 4 bases, and the junction held 8 bases outside the gene matches. Germline CDR1 is MNHGY and CDR2 is SAAAGT. CDR3 sequence (DNA): TGTGCCAGCAGTTACTCTCCCGGGACAGGGGAGGGCACTGAAGCTTTCTTT. Its translation: CASSYSPGTGEGTEAFF.

The chain combines TRBV29-1 with TRBJ2-5, with a tentative D call TRBD2 (5 bases). The CDR3 totals 13 residues. The ends were cut back, 0 bases at V and 7 bases at J, with 12 bases in the middle. Germline V gives CDR1 SQVTM, CDR2 ANQGSEA. The CDR3 DNA reads as TGCAGCGTTGAAGAGGTGGACTGGGGGACCCAGTACTTC. Its translation: CSVEEVDWGTQYF.

The V gene is TRBV6-8, the J gene TRBJ1-1; D unclear. Germline V lookup: CDR1 MNHGY, CDR2 SAAAGT. The CDR3 has 14 residues. V was pared by 5 bases and J by 3 bases, with 13 bases between. In DNA, the CDR3 is TGTGCCAGCAGTAATACGGACGGTCACACTGAAGCTTTCTTT. Translated: CASSNTDGHTEAFF.

The genes are TRBV2 and TRBJ2-5; 11 nucleotides line up with TRBD2. The CDR3 sequence is 19 residues long. V was pared by 1 base and J by 5 bases, with 15 bases of the junction left unmatched. The germline V gene has CDR1 SNHLY and CDR2 FYNNEI. CDR3 residues: CASSEVGASGGTLRETQYF. DNA of the CDR3: TGTGCCAGCAGTGAAGTAGGGGCTAGCGGGGGGACCCTCAGGGAGACCCAGTACTTC.

The V call is TRBV23-1, the J call TRBJ1-5; D not resolved. TRBV23-1 is identified as an open reading frame with a role that is uncertain. CDR3 size: 17 residues. V shed 1 base and J shed 3 bases, with 16 bases lying between them. CDR3 sequence reads: CASSQFWTGGPNQPQHF. The CDR3 DNA reads as TGCGCCAGCAGTCAATTTTGGACCGGAGGGCCCAATCAGCCCCAGCATTTT.

By sample fraction, this clone is hyperexpanded (1% or more). The V call is TRBV15, the J call TRBJ2-1; TRBD2 is a possible D gene (5 bases). Germline V lookup: CDR1 LNHNV, CDR2 YYDKDF (reference sequence). The CDR3 runs to 15 residues. Trimming cost V 6 bases and J 6 bases, with 18 bases left between them. This CDR3 reads CATRSGSTSSNEQFF. CDR3 nucleotide sequence: TGTGCCACCAGGAGTGGGAGTACCTCGTCCAATGAGCAGTTCTTC.

V gene TRBV4-1 combines with J gene TRBJ1-1; a possible D gene is TRBD1 (5 bases). V lost 0 bases, J lost 3 bases, and 11 bases lay in between. Germline CDR1 MGHRA, CDR2 YSYEKL. The CDR3 is made up of 15 amino acids. The CDR3 coding sequence is TGCGCCAGCAGCCAAGATCTAAGGACACACACTGAAGCTTTCTTT. It specifies CASSQDLRTHTEAFF.

In its sample, this clone is large. The chain uses TRBV28 and TRBJ2-2, with 9 positions matching TRBD1. The CDR3 consists of 16 residues. Germline CDR1 MDHEN, CDR2 SYDVKM. Losses at the gene ends were 7 bases for V and 3 bases for J; bases not matched to a gene: 9. The CDR3 is CASKPGDRVDTGELFF. The CDR3 region has the DNA TGTGCCAGCAAACCTGGGGACAGGGTGGACACCGGGGAGCTGTTTTTT.

This clone was seen only a few times. The chain has TRBV6-8 and TRBJ2-6; either TRBD1 or TRBD2 may fit D (5 bases each). This CDR3 has 15 residues. CDR1 and CDR2 from the germline V gene are MNHGY and SAAAGT. Trimming stripped 4 bases from V and 3 bases from J, with 10 bases between. CDR3 DNA: TGTGCCAGCAGTTCCGGGACCCTTGGGGCCAACGTCCTGACTTTC. Encoded protein: CASSSGTLGANVLTF.

The V gene is TRBV19, the J gene TRBJ1-5, with D perhaps matching TRBD1 (6 bases). Germline-derived CDR1 and CDR2 are LNHDA and SQIVND (reference sequence). Deletions cut 1 base from V and 4 bases from J, with 11 bases between. This CDR3 comprises 15 residues. DNA for the CDR3: TGTGCCAGTAGTATAGCCCAACAGGGTAATCAGCCCCAGCATTTT. Protein product: CASSIAQQGNQPQHF.

In this sample, this clone is large. This chain links TRBV19 with TRBJ2-3; TRBD2 matches 9 bases. V was pared by 7 bases and J by 4 bases, with 9 bases of the junction left unmatched. Germline CDR1 reads LNHDA; CDR2 reads SQIVND (reference sequence). This CDR3 region has 15 residues. This chain's CDR3 is CASNAAGGMADTQYF. In DNA, the CDR3 is TGTGCCAGTAACGCGGCGGGGGGGATGGCAGATACGCAGTATTTT.

The V gene is TRBV9, the J gene TRBJ2-7; no reliable D call. The CDR3 runs to 12 residues. Trimming took 4 bases from V and 3 from J, leaving 8 bases between them. The germline CDR1 and CDR2 sequences are SGDLS and YYNGEE. CDR3 region: CASSKTDYEQYF. CDR3 coding DNA: TGTGCCAGCAGCAAGACGGACTACGAGCAGTACTTC.

By frequency in the sample, this clone is large. The rearrangement joins TRBV29-1 to TRBJ2-3, with a possible D match to TRBD1 (5 bases). This CDR3 has 13 amino acids. V lost 4 bases to trimming and J lost 6 bases, with 14 bases between them. Germline values: CDR1 SQVTM, CDR2 ANQGSEA. CDR3 amino acids: CSVGPTAGDTQYF. CDR3 nucleotides: TGCAGCGTTGGCCCGACCGCAGGGGATACGCAGTATTTT.

The table lists this clone with a few counts. The chain recombines TRBV6-8 with TRBJ1-5, with D tentatively TRBD1 (6 bases). Trimming cost V 8 bases and J 4 bases, with 15 bases left between them. Germline V lookup: CDR1 MNHGY, CDR2 SAAAGT. The CDR3 spans 14 residues. CDR3 sequence reads: CASGDTRGNQPQHF. The CDR3 coding sequence is TGTGCCAGCGGGGACACGAGGGGAAATCAGCCCCAGCATTTT.

By proportion, this clone is large (0.1 to 1%). The genes are TRBV7-2 and TRBJ1-1; a weak D match, TRBD1 (6 bases). CDR1 and CDR2 (germline): SGHTA, FQGNSA. The CDR3 contains 13 residues. Between the trimmed V and J ends, which lost 6 bases and 3 bases, there was a span of 11 bases. The DNA for the CDR3 is TGTGCCAGCAGAAGGGACACCTACACTGAAGCTTTCTTT. Protein: CASRRDTYTEAFF.

V is TRBV18 and J is TRBJ1-1; 9 nucleotides align to TRBD1. The trim removed 2 bases at V and 5 bases at J, leaving 3 bases unmatched. The CDR3 has 14 residues. Germline V gene lookup returns CDR1 KGHSH and CDR2 LQKENI. CDR3 DNA: TGTGCCAGCTCACCAGTACAGGGGGCAACTGAAGCTTTCTTT. This encodes CASSPVQGATEAFF.

This clone was found a few times. This CDR3 reads CASSYSGRPSAGNTIYF. For the CDR3, the DNA is TGTGCCAGCAGTTACTCGGGACGGCCCTCCGCTGGAAACACCATATATTTT. The chain is built from TRBV6-8 and TRBJ1-3, with a weak D call TRBD1 (5 bases). The germline V gene encodes CDR1 MNHGY and CDR2 SAAAGT. CDR3 length equals 17 residues. Trimming removed 0 bases from V and 2 bases from J, with 14 bases in between.

This clone was counted only a few times. The chain uses TRBV28 and TRBJ2-1; D remains unclear. Germline assignment: CDR1 MDHEN and CDR2 SYDVKM. The CDR3 has 14 residues. Deletions cut 7 bases from V and 7 bases from J, with 17 bases between. CDR3 coding DNA: TGTGCCAGCAAAACGTACACCATGATGAATGAGCAGTTCTTC. Translating it yields CASKTYTMMNEQFF.